The next 15 T cell receptor beta chains were all read from a single sample in a study of cytomegalovirus exposure and HLA in healthy donors. PCR involved 60 Vbeta and 13 Jbeta primers. Clones were sequenced by immunoSEQ multiplex PCR, and TCRdb holds only the in-frame ones, with some missing. The top ten clones hold roughly 4% of a sample with 270,000 or so clones, 86% of them seen once. The sequencing sample was made of PBMCs. Receptors were obtained from a man aged 35-49 years in good health and CMV-seropositive.

This clone showed up just once. J is TRBJ2-7 and V is TRBV28; 11 bases line up with TRBD1. Looked up from germline, CDR1 is MDHEN and CDR2 is SYDVKM. The CDR3 is made up of 15 amino acids. With 10 bases clipped from V and 2 bases from J, the junction kept 10 bases outside the gene matches. The CDR3 loop reads CATAYGTGGTYEQYF. As DNA, the CDR3 is TGTGCCACCGCCTATGGGACAGGGGGGACCTACGAGCAGTACTTC.

This clone was recorded once. This rearrangement joins TRBV28 to TRBJ1-1; D is ambiguous. Germline loops: CDR1 MDHEN, CDR2 SYDVKM. Between the trimmed V and J ends, which lost 6 bases and 6 bases, there was a span of 17 bases. This CDR3 spans 14 amino acids. The CDR3 DNA is TGTGCCAGCAGGCCCCATCGCGGAGAGGCTGAAGCTTTCTTT. As protein: CASRPHRGEAEAFF.

This chain joins TRBV7-2 and TRBJ2-7, with 12 bases that match TRBD2. The CDR3 length is 17 residues. V shed 1 base and J 1 base; nucleotides not matched to a gene: 5. Germline V gene lookup returns CDR1 SGHTA and CDR2 FQGNSA. DNA for the CDR3: TGTGCCAGCAGCTTAGGCCTAGCGGGAGGGCGGTCCTACGAGCAGTACTTC. Amino acid sequence: CASSLGLAGGRSYEQYF.

This chain connects TRBV18 to TRBJ1-5; weak D call: TRBD1 (5 bases). CDR1 and CDR2 (germline): KGHSH, LQKENI. V lost 0 bases, J lost 6 bases, and 18 bases lay in between. CDR3 length equals 17 residues. The CDR3 DNA is TGTGCCAGCTCACCACCGGTGTCAGGGAGGATGGGTCAGCCCCAGCATTTT. Translating gives CASSPPVSGRMGQPQHF.

The sample holds one count of this clone. V gene TRBV4-1 combines with J gene TRBJ2-1, with TRBD2 matching over 9 bases. CDR1 is MGHRA, CDR2 YSYEKL, per germline. CDR3 size: 16 residues. V was pared by 1 base and J by 3 bases, with 4 bases of the junction left unmatched. The CDR3 is CASSQASGIYYNEQFF. In DNA form, the CDR3 reads TGCGCCAGCAGCCAAGCTAGCGGGATCTACTACAATGAGCAGTTCTTC.

The V and J genes are TRBV5-1 and TRBJ2-3, with 8 nucleotides matching TRBD1. CDR1 and CDR2 from the germline V gene are SGHRS and YFSETQ. This CDR3 spans 14 amino acids. Trimming at V came to 4 bases and at J to 3 bases, leaving 4 bases not matched to a gene. As DNA, the CDR3 is TGCGCCAGCAGCCCGGACAGGGAGACAGATACGCAGTATTTT. Amino acid sequence: CASSPDRETDTQYF.

This chain connects TRBV4-1 to TRBJ2-2, with D perhaps matching TRBD2 (6 bases). The V end lost 0 bases, the J end lost 6 bases, and 8 bases lay between the germline ends. Germline loops: CDR1 MGHRA, CDR2 YSYEKL. The CDR3 loop spans 14 amino acids. The CDR3 sequence: CASSQERLAGELFF. The CDR3 DNA reads TGCGCCAGCAGCCAAGAACGACTAGCCGGGGAGCTGTTTTTT.

Details on this clone: One end of the junction varies from germline; a read error may be responsible. V usage is TRBV7-9 and J usage is TRBJ1-1, with a tentative D call TRBD1 (6 bases). This CDR3 spans 15 amino acids. CDR1 SEHNR and CDR2 FQNEAQ come from the germline V gene (reference sequence). DNA for the CDR3: TGTTCCAGCAGCTCGCCACAGGGCATGAACACTGAAGCTTTCTTT. Its translation is CSSSSPQGMNTEAFF.

In its sample, this clone was seen a few times. The chain carries TRBV28 and TRBJ1-5, with D hard to call. The V and J ends lost 6 bases and 6 bases respectively, with 9 bases between them. This CDR3 comprises 12 residues. Looked up from germline, CDR1 is MDHEN and CDR2 is SYDVKM. The CDR3 DNA reads TGTGCCAGCAGCGTCACGGGTCAGCCCCAGCATTTT. Its translation is CASSVTGQPQHF.

The rearrangement links TRBV5-1 to TRBJ1-2; D might be TRBD1 (5 bases). Germline V gene sequence: CDR1 SGHRS, CDR2 YFSETQ. The CDR3 has 16 residues. Between the trimmed V and J ends, which lost 0 bases and 0 bases, there was a span of 12 bases. The CDR3 spells CASSLASGKANYGYTF. The CDR3 nucleotides are TGCGCCAGCAGCTTGGCCTCAGGGAAAGCTAACTATGGCTACACCTTC.

The chain is built from TRBV7-9 and TRBJ2-5; weak D call: TRBD2 (6 bases). In germline, CDR1 is SEHNR, CDR2 FQNEAQ (reference sequence). Trimming took off 4 bases at V and 2 bases at J, with 17 bases between the two ends. This CDR3 is 16 amino acids long. The CDR3 DNA reads as TGTGCCAGCAGCTCAATCCGGGACTCTGAACAAGAGACCCAGTACTTC. As protein: CASSSIRDSEQETQYF.

The count of this clone is one. The chain is built from TRBV7-9 and TRBJ2-3; 9 positions match TRBD2. This CDR3 has 18 residues. CDR1 and CDR2 (germline): SEHNR, FQNEAQ (reference sequence). The V segment lost 4 bases and the J segment 3 bases; nucleotides outside the gene matches: 14. As DNA, the CDR3 is TGTGCCAGCAGCTCCCGAGGGCTGACTAGCGGATTAACAGATACGCAGTATTTT. It codes for CASSSRGLTSGLTDTQYF.

This clone has a handful of counts. The J gene is TRBJ1-5, the V gene TRBV6-4; perhaps TRBD1 as D (6 bases). V dropped 6 bases and J dropped 4 bases, with 13 bases sitting between them. Germline V gene lookup returns CDR1 MRHNA and CDR2 SNTAGT. The CDR3 is 14 amino acids. CDR3 nucleotide sequence: TGTGCCAGCAGATCGATAGGGGGAAATCAGCCCCAGCATTTT. It codes for CASRSIGGNQPQHF.

CDR3 amino acids: CASSMRAGRGETQYF. The CDR3 nucleotides are TGTGCCAGTAGTATGAGAGCGGGACGGGGAGAGACCCAGTACTTC. The rearrangement uses TRBV19 and TRBJ2-5; TRBD2 aligns across 7 bases. CDR3 length: 15 amino acids. V was pared by 3 bases and J by 4 bases, with 8 bases of the junction left unmatched. Per the germline V gene, CDR1 is LNHDA and CDR2 is SQIVND (reference sequence).

This clone was picked up one time. The V call is TRBV18, the J call TRBJ2-2; possibly TRBD1 for D (6 bases). Germline loops: CDR1 KGHSH, CDR2 LQKENI. This CDR3 has 14 residues. With 1 base removed from V and 9 bases from J, the gap between germline ends came to 12 bases. CDR3 nucleotide sequence: TGTGCCAGCTCACCACGTGACAGGATCCGGGAGCTGTTTTTT. Amino acid sequence: CASSPRDRIRELFF.